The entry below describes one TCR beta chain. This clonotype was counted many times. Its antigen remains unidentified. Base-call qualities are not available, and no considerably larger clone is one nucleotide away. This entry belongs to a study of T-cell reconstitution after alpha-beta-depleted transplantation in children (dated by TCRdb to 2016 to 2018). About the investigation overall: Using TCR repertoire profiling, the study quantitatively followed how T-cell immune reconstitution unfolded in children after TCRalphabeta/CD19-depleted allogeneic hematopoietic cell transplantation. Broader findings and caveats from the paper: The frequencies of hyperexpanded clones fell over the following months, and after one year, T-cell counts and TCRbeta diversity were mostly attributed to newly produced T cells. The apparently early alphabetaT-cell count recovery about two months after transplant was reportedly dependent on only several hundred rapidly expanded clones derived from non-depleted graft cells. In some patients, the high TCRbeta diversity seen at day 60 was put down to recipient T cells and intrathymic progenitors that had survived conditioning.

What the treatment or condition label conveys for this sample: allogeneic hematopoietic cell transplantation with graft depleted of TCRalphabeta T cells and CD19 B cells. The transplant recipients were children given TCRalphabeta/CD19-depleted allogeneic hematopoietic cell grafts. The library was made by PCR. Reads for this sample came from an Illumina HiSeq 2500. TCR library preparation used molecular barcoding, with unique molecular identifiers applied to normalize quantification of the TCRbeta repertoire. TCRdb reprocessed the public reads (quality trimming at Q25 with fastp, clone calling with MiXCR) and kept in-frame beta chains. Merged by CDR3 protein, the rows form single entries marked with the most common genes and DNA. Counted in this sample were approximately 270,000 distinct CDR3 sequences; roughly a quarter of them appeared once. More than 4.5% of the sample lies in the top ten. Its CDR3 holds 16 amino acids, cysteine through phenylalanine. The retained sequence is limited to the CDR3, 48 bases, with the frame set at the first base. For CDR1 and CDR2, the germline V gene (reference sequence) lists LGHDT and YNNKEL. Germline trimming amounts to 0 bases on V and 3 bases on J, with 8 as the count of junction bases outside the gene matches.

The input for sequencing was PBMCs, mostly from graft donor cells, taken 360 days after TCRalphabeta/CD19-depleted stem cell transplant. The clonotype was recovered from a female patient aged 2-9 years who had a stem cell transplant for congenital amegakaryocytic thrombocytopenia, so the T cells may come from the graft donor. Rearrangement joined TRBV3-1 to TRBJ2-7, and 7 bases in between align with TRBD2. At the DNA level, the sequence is TGTGCCAGCAGCCAAGAAGCGGAAGCGGGAATCTACGAGCAGTACTTC. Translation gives CASSQEAEAGIYEQYF.